This TCR beta chain was sequenced in a study of T cells in localized non-small cell lung cancer. The repertoire was sequenced with immunoSEQ multiplex PCR; TCRdb's copy has only in-frame clones and lacks some. The repertoire consists of 25,000 to 35,000 clones, with about nine tenths occurring once and the leading ten covering around 5.9%. The CDR3 contains 15 residues. CDR1 and CDR2 from the germline V gene are SGHVS and FQNEAQ. After removal of 4 bases from V and 7 bases from J, the junction contained 6 bases not matched to a gene. Findings and caveats of the study: Greater blood T cell density accompanied longer overall survival.

With regard to this clone: Its antigen is unknown.

V gene TRBV7-8 combines with J gene TRBJ2-3; 12 nucleotides line up with TRBD2. This TCR came from a man aged 40-75 years with stage II lung adenocarcinoma. This specimen consisted of PBMCs, obtained before any cancer treatment. The CDR3 sequence is CASSSGLAGLNTQYF. CDR3 nucleotide sequence: TGTGCCAGCAGCTCCGGACTAGCGGGATTAAATACGCAGTATTTT.